This T cell receptor beta chain was documented in a study of identical twins. Germline V lookup: CDR1 ENHRY, CDR2 SYGVKD. Trimming took 0 bases from V and 2 from J, leaving 11 bases between them. The length of the CDR3 is 16 residues. This clonotype was seen many times. Unique molecular identifiers were present on the cDNA, which also gained a universal primer site by template switching. A single record per CDR3 protein comes from TCRdb applying MiXCR to the 5' RACE reads. The sample includes 500,000 or so distinct CDR3 sequences, around 15% of them seen just once. These data were likewise used in another study, on yellow fever vaccine responses in identical twins.

The sequencing sample was made of CD4+ T cells sorted from blood. This chain connects TRBV10-3 to TRBJ1-5, with D possibly being TRBD1 (6 bases). The sequence was collected from a woman in her late teens or twenties in good health. The CDR3 DNA reads as TGTGCCATCAGTGAGTCGACTCCAGGGGGCAATCAGCCCCAGCATTTT. Translating it yields CAISESTPGGNQPQHF.